The source of this TCR beta chain is a study of T-cell memory formation after mild COVID-19. One entry per CDR3 protein, called by TCRdb with MiXCR from the 5' RACE reads. The table lists around 400,000 distinct CDR3 sequences, roughly 24% of them singletons. Trimming took 6 bases from V and 7 from J, leaving 22 bases between them. The CDR3 sequence is 15 residues long. Study-level results: Clones that contracted from day 15 to 85 were balanced CD4/CD8, while later expanders leaned CD4+. Mostly located in CM and EM were contracting CD4+ clones, with contracting CD8+ clones located in EMRA. For second-wave clones that peaked at day 37, SARS-CoV-2 specificity went unverified.

This clonotype occurred a few times. What it binds is unknown. This sequence was found in an adult woman who had mild COVID-19 (a few samples of this study predate the infection). Cell type and time point are not known. The J gene is TRBJ2-7, the V gene TRBV12-3 or TRBV12-4, with D perhaps TRBD2 (5 bases). Material: PBMCs or a T cell subset sorted from them (not recorded which). CDR3 DNA sequence: TGTGCCAGCAGCCCTGAGGGCCCTTTGGCGCGGGAGCAGTACTTC. The encoded protein is CASSPEGPLAREQYF.